This TCR beta chain is from a study of blood T cells in healthy people across ages. Next came a second PCR, run for about 6 to 11 cycles, which used a sample-barcoded 5' primer along with a J-beta primer mix. MiXCR, applied by TCRdb to the 5' RACE reads, yields one record per CDR3 protein. The profile shows over 1,500,000 distinct CDR3 sequences, roughly 52% of them singletons. CDR3 size: 15 residues. After removal of 7 bases from V and 3 bases from J, the junction contained 7 bases not matched to a gene. Sequenced input: blood. The chain links TRBV12-3 or TRBV12-4 to TRBJ2-2; TRBD1 aligns across 8 bases. The origin of this receptor is a woman aged 40 to 50 in good health. CDR3 bases: TGTGCCAGCAATCCAGGGGGCGCGGACACCGGGGAGCTGTTTTTT. This translates into CASNPGGADTGELFF.